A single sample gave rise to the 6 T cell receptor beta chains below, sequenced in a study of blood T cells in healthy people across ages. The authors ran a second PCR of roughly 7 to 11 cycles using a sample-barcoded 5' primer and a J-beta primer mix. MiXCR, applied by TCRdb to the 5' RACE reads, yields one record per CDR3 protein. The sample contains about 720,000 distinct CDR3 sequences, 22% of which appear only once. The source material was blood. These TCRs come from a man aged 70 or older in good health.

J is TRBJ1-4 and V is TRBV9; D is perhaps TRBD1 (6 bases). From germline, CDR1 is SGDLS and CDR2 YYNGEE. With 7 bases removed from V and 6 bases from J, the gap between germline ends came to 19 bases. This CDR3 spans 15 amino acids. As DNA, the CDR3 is TGTGCCAGCTCCCCGGCGGGGGGCGCAGATGAAAAACTGTTTTTT. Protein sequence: CASSPAGGADEKLFF. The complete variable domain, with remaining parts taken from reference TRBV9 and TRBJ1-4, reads DSGVTQTPKHLITATGQRVTLRCSPRSGDLSVYWYQQSLDQGLQFLIQYYNGEERAKGNILERFSAQQFPDLHSELNLSSLELGDSALYFCASSPAGGADEKLFFGSGTQLSVL.

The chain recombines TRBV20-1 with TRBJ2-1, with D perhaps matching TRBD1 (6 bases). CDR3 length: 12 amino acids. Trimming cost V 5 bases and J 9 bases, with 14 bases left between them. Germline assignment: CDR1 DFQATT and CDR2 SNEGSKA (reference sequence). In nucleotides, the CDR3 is TGCAGTGCTGAAGGGGGTGCGGGTGAGCAGTTCTTC. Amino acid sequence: CSAEGGAGEQFF.

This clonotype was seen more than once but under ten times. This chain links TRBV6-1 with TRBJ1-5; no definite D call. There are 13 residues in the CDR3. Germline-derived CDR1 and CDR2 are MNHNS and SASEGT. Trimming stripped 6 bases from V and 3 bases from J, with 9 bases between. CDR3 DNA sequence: TGTGCCAGCAGCTCCAGTGACAATCAGCCCCAGCATTTT. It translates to CASSSSDNQPQHF.

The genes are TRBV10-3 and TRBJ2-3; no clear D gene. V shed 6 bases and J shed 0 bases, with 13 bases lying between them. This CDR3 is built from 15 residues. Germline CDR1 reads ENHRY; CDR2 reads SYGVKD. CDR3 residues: CAISLRTASTDTQYF. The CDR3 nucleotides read TGTGCCATCAGCCTTCGGACGGCTAGCACAGATACGCAGTATTTT.

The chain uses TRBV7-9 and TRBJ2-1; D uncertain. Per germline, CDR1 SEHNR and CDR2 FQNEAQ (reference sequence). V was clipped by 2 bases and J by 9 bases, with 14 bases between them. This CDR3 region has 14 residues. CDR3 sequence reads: CASSLYLTLGEQFF. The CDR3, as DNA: TGTGCCAGCAGCTTATACCTTACTTTAGGTGAGCAGTTCTTC.

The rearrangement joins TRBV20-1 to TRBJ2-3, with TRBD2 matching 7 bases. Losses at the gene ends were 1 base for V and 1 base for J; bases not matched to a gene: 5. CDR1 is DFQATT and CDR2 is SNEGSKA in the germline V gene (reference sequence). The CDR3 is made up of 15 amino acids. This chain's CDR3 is CSARAASGRTDTQYF. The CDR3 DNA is TGCAGTGCTAGAGCGGCTAGCGGACGCACAGATACGCAGTATTTT.